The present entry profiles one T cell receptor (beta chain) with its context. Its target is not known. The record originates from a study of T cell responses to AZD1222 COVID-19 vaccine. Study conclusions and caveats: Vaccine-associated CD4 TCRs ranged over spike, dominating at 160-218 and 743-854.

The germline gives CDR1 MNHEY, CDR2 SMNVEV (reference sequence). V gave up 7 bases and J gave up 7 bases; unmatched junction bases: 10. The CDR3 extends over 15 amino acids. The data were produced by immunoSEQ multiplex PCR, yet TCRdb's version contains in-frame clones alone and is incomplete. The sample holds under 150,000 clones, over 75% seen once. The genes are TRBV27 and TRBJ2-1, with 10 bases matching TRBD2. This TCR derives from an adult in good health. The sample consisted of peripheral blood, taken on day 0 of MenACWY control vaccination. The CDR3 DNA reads TGTGCCAGCACTGTTTCTAGCGGGAGTTGGAATGAGCAGTTCTTC. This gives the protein CASTVSSGSWNEQFF.